This T cell receptor beta chain was identified in a study of blood T cell repertoires in COVID-19 (dated by TCRdb to the early 2020s). Background on the whole study: Samples from collaborators originated in the United States, Italy and Spain and spanned both the acute and convalescent phases of COVID-19. The prospective study material was composed of cDNA or gDNA derived from T cells, B-cell-depleted T cells, or PBMCs. Deeply sampled blood TCRbeta repertoires from subjects exposed to, actively infected with, or recovered from COVID-19 were included in the dataset. The repertoires were released in a freely available public database meant as a resource for research on the immune response to SARS-CoV-2. Samples came from the ongoing ImmuneRACE study (first 160 participants) plus 1,254 subjects from 6 global collaborators. A de-identified subject ID, COVID-19 status, age in years and sex were almost always included in the sample metadata. HLA class I and class II types, where available, came from metadata supplied by the sample provider rather than from assay-based typing. Overall study results and their limits: Clinical and demographic metadata were provided uncurated, with the amount varying by source and participant.

At one collaborating source in Seattle, patients were enrolled during active infection and were followed longitudinally through the course of disease. The collaborating institutions used their own protocols to collect whole blood in K2EDTA tubes. Collaborator samples were shipped for TCRbeta analysis as frozen whole blood, isolated PBMCs, or DNA extracted from either sample type. TCRbeta CDR3 regions were amplified from genomic DNA using the immunoSEQ Assay, a bias-controlled multiplex PCR. The authors' analysis ran thus. The number of nucleated cells in each sample was estimated from the amplification of reference gene primers within the assay. To quantify the absolute abundance of each unique TCRbeta CDR3 rearrangement, sequence reads were collapsed and filtered. For each sample, productive Simpson clonality was calculated as the square root of Simpson's diversity index across productive rearrangements. TCRdb stores this immuneACCESS table with in-frame sequences only. Part of the clones is absent; in the studies checked, under half of the shortfall reflects unresolved V genes, and no reason is known for the rest. V, J and clone size were drawn from that table, and D and trimming were deduced from the DNA. The sample records about 290,000 clones, around nine tenths of which are singletons. 11% of the sample belongs to the ten largest clones.

CDR1 and CDR2 (KGHSH, LQKENI) derive from the germline V gene. The V and J ends are trimmed by 2 bases and 0 bases, leaving 8 bases between them. From the cysteine up to the phenylalanine, the CDR3 has a length of 15 residues. The entry retains the CDR3 DNA only, 45 bases that are in frame from base 1. About this clone: The antigen it recognizes is unknown. Base qualities are not recorded, but no much larger clone differs from it by a single base.

This clonotype originated in a woman in her twenties or thirties with COVID-19, enrolled during active disease. The V and J segments used are TRBV18 and TRBJ1-5, with the D gene uncertain. The sample comprised peripheral blood. The CDR3 region reads CASSPIHYSNQPQHF. The bases are TGTGCCAGCTCACCAATACACTATAGCAATCAGCCCCAGCATTTT.